This paragraph covers one TCR beta chain sequence. The antigen is not known. These data belong to a study of radiation and T cells in renal cell carcinoma. Notes on the study in general: Intratumoral heterogeneity was not captured in these approximately 1 g regions. Compared with controls, irradiated tumors had more, larger dominant CDR3 motifs.

As to treatment: treatment-naive control, cytoreductive nephrectomy. The tumor was a clear cell renal cell carcinoma. The method was immunoSEQ multiplex PCR; TCRdb's version includes in-frame clones alone and lacks a portion of them. The sample consists of 15,000 to 17,000 clones, approximately 50% of them appearing once. The CDR3 loop spans 15 amino acids. The V gene end was trimmed by 3 bases and the J gene end by 3 bases; junction bases not matched to a gene: 3. Germline V gene data show CDR1 as LGHNA and CDR2 as YSLEER. The chain joins TRBV4-3 to TRBJ2-2, with 8 bases lining up with TRBD2. This TCR was recovered from a man aged 50 to 60 with renal cell carcinoma. Source: tumor tissue, taken from a patient whose treatment was nephrectomy without radiotherapy. CDR3: CASSHLAGYTGELFF. CDR3 nucleotides: TGCGCCAGCAGCCATCTAGCGGGCTACACCGGGGAGCTGTTTTTT.